What follows is one TCR beta chain and its context. In the source study's methods: Amplification with reference gene primers provided the estimates of nucleated cell counts. Using immunoSEQ multiplex PCR, the repertoire was profiled, and TCRdb retains in-frame clones only, with some absent. The V and J calls and clone size come from that table; D and trimming were worked out from the DNA. The table has under 300,000 clones, 75% to 90% seen once. This specimen belongs to a study of blood T cell repertoires in COVID-19. Study-wide context: Italy, Spain and the United States were the sources of the convalescent and acute COVID-19 samples. Nucleic acid was either cDNA or gDNA, and it came from T cells, B-cell-depleted T cells, or PBMCs.

Sequenced: peripheral blood. The source is a man aged 55 to 70 who had recovered from COVID-19.

CDR3 amino acids: CASSEGRTGINEKLFF. The CDR3 DNA reads as TGTGCCAGCAGTGAAGGCAGGACAGGTATTAATGAAAAACTGTTTTTT. V gene TRBV2 combines with J gene TRBJ1-4, with 7 bases fitting TRBD1. V shed 1 base, J shed 4 bases, and the junction held 6 bases outside the gene matches. This CDR3 spans 16 amino acids. The germline gives CDR1 SNHLY, CDR2 FYNNEI.